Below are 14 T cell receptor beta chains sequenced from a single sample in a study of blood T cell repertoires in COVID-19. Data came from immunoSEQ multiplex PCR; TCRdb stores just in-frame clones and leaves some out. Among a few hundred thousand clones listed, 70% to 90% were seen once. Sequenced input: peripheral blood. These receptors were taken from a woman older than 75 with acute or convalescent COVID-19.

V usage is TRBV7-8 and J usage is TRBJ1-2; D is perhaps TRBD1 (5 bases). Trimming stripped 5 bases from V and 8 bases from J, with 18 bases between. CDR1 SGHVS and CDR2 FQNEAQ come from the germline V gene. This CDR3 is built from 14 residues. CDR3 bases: TGTGCCAGCAGCAAACCAGGGCGGGACCGCGGCTACACCTTC. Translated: CASSKPGRDRGYTF.

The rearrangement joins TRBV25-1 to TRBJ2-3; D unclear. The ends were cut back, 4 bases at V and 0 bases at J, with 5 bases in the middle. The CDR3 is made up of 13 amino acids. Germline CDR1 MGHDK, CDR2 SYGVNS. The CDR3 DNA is TGTGCCAGCAGTGGAACTAGCACAGATACGCAGTATTTT. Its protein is CASSGTSTDTQYF.

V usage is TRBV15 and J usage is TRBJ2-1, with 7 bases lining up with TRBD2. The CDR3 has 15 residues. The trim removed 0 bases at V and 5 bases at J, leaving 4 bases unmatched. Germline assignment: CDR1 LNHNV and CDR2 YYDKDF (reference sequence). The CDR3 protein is CATSRDFGTNNEQFF. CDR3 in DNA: TGTGCCACCAGCAGAGATTTTGGGACTAACAATGAGCAGTTCTTC.

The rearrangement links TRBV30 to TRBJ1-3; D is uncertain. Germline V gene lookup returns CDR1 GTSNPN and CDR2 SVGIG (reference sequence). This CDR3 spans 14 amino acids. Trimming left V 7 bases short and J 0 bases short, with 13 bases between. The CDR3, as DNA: TGTGCCTCTACCGCGGCCGTCTCTGGAAACACCATATATTTT. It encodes CASTAAVSGNTIYF.

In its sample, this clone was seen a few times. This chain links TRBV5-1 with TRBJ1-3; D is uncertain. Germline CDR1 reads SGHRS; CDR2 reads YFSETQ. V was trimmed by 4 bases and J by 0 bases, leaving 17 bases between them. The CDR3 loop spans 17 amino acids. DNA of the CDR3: TGCGCCAGCAGCCTAGATGGTCCCAGATCCTCTGGAAACACCATATATTTT. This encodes CASSLDGPRSSGNTIYF.

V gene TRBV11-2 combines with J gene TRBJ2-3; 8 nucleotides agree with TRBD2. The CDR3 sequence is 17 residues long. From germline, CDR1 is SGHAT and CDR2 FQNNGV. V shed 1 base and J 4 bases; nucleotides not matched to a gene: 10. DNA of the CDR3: TGTGCCAGCAGCTTAGTTTGGGTTAGCGGGAACCCAGATACGCAGTATTTT. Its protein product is CASSLVWVSGNPDTQYF.

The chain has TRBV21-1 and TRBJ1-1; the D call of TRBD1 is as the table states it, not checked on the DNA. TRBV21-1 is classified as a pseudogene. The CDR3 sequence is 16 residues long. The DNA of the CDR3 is TGTGCCAGCAGCAAGGGGACAGGGTCGACGGCCACTGAAGCTTTCTTT. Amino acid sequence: CASSKGTGSTATEAFF.

The CDR3 reads CASSRGAYNEQFF. Here the CDR3 DNA reads TGTGCCAGCTCCCGCGGAGCTTACAATGAGCAGTTCTTC. The gene calls are TRBV6-4 and TRBJ2-1; D ambiguous. Germline assignment: CDR1 MRHNA and CDR2 SNTAGT. Trimming pared 8 bases from V and 4 bases from J, leaving 12 bases between. The CDR3 is 13 residues long.

The CDR3 sequence: CASSHLKGGGGANVLTF. CDR3 DNA sequence: TGTGCCAGCAGCCATCTAAAAGGGGGCGGCGGGGCCAACGTCCTGACTTTC. The chain recombines TRBV5-4 with TRBJ2-6, with TRBD1 matching 7 bases. Germline V gene data show CDR1 as SGHNT and CDR2 as YYREEE (reference sequence). The CDR3 length is 17 residues. V trimming: 4 bases; J trimming: 4 bases; junction bases outside the gene matches: 11.

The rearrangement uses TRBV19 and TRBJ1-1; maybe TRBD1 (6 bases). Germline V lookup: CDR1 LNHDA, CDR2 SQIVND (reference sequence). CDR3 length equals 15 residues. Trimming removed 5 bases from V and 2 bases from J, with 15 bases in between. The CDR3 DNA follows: TGTGCCAGTAGTCCCTTGGGGGCAGGAAACACTGAAGCTTTCTTT. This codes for CASSPLGAGNTEAFF.

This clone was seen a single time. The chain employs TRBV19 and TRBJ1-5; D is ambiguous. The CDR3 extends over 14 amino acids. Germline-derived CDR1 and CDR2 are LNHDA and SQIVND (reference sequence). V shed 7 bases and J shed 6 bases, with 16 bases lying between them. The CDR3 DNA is TGTGCCAGTAACTTCTACGGTGGGCCTCAGCCCCAGCATTTT. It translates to CASNFYGGPQPQHF.

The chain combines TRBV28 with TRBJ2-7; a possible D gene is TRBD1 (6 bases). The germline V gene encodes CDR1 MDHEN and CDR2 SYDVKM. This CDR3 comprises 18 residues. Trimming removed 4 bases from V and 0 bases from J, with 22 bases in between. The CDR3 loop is CASSSMWETGPSSYEQYF. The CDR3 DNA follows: TGTGCCAGCAGTTCTATGTGGGAAACAGGGCCCAGCTCCTACGAGCAGTACTTC. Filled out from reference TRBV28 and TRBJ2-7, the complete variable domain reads DVKVTQSSRYLVKRTGEKVFLECVQDMDHENMFWYRQDPGLGLRLIYFSYDVKMKEKGDIPEGYSVSREKKERFSLILESASTNQTSMYLCASSSMWETGPSSYEQYFGPGTRLTVT.

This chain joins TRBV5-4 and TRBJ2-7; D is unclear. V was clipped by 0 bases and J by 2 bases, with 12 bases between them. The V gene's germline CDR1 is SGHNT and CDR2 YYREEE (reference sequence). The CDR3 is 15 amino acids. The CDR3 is CASSLGLESAYEQYF. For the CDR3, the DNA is TGTGCCAGCAGCTTGGGTCTAGAAAGTGCCTACGAGCAGTACTTC.

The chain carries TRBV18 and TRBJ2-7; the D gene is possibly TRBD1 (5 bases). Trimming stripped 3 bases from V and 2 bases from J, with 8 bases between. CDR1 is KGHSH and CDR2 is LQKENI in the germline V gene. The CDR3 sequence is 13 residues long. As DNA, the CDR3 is TGTGCCAGCTCACCTGCAGGGACCTACGAGCAGTACTTC. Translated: CASSPAGTYEQYF.